This T cell receptor beta chain came from a study of OX40 agonist ivuxolimab in advanced cancers. Looking at the study overall: The group had a mean age of about 65 years, ranged from about 23 to 79, and was 80% to 90% male. Study-level findings and limits: Clones of CD4+ and CD8+ blood T cells grew by week 6 at doses of 0.1 to 3.0 mg/kg.

As concerns this clone: What it recognizes is unknown.

V was trimmed by 2 bases and J by 2 bases, leaving 8 bases between them. CDR1 and CDR2 from the germline V gene are SGHRS and YFSETQ. The CDR3 covers 15 residues. The cohort excluded patients with autoimmune disease history or systemic immunosuppression. Sequencing was performed with immunoSEQ multiplex PCR; in TCRdb, only in-frame clones are kept and a portion is missing. The sample holds about 57,000 clones, approximately 86% seen once. The receptor comes from an adult with an advanced solid tumor such as melanoma, head and neck, liver or kidney cancer. The chain employs TRBV5-1 and TRBJ2-6; possibly TRBD1 for D (5 bases). The sample was CD4+ or CD8+ T cells sorted from blood, taken in a trial of the OX40 agonist ivuxolimab. The DNA of the CDR3 is TGCGCCAGCAGCTTAGGCAGGGCTGGGGCCAACGTCCTGACTTTC. It encodes CASSLGRAGANVLTF.